These T cell receptor beta chains were read from a single sample in a study of shared clonotypes between healthy human individuals. Sequencing used immunoSEQ multiplex PCR; TCRdb keeps in-frame clones, though not all of them. Of fewer than 130,000 clones listed, roughly 70% are singletons. Sequencing used memory CD8+ T cells sorted from blood. Source of these receptors: a woman in her thirties in good health. CDR3s include the opening cysteine and the closing phenylalanine or tryptophan. Fields, in order: clone size, V gene, J gene, D gene, CDR3 DNA, CDR3 protein. The D gene is left open where the match is weak. Some rows mark clone size as missing; the rest say once, few, many or name a class of expanded clone.

clone size: .
V gene: TRBV12-2
J gene: TRBJ2-5
D gene: .
CDR3 DNA: TGTGCAAGTCGCTTAGTAGGACCCAGCGGGAGGGCCGAAGAGACCCAGTACTTC
CDR3 protein: CASRLVGPSGRAEETQYF

clone size: .
V gene: TRBV10-2
J gene: TRBJ1-1
D gene: .
CDR3 DNA: TGCGCCAGCAGAAGGGACGCGCTGAACACTGAAGCTTTCTTT
CDR3 protein: CASRRDALNTEAFF

clone size: .
V gene: TRBV4-1
J gene: TRBJ2-1
D gene: .
CDR3 DNA: TGCGCCAGCAGCCAAGAACGACCAGCGGACTACAATGAGCAGTTCTTC
CDR3 protein: CASSQERPADYNEQFF

clone size: few
V gene: TRBV28
J gene: TRBJ1-5
D gene: .
CDR3 DNA: TGTGCCAGCAGTAAAGAATGGCAGAGAATTCGAGTCAATCAGCCCCAGCATTTT
CDR3 protein: CASSKEWQRIRVNQPQHF

clone size: .
V gene: TRBV20-1
J gene: TRBJ1-1
D gene: .
CDR3 DNA: TGCAGTGTTAGACGAGACACTGAAGCTTTCTTT
CDR3 protein: CSVRRDTEAFF

clone size: .
V gene: TRBV7-8
J gene: TRBJ2-2
D gene: .
CDR3 DNA: TGTGCCAGCAGCACCGCCGCCGGGACCCGGGCCGACACCGGGGAGCTGTTTTTT
CDR3 protein: CASSTAAGTRADTGELFF

clone size: .
V gene: TRBV28
J gene: TRBJ1-5
D gene: .
CDR3 DNA: TGTGCCAGCAGTTTATTAGACCGAGACAATCAGCCCCAGCATTTT
CDR3 protein: CASSLLDRDNQPQHF

clone size: .
V gene: TRBV5-6
J gene: TRBJ2-7
D gene: .
CDR3 DNA: TGTGCCAGCAGCTTAGGAGGGTCCCCCTACGAGCAGTACTTC
CDR3 protein: CASSLGGSPYEQYF

clone size: once
V gene: TRBV28
J gene: TRBJ2-7
D gene: TRBD1
CDR3 DNA: TGTGCCAGCACCAAAACAGGGGGCGCTTACGAGCAGTACTTC
CDR3 protein: CASTKTGGAYEQYF

clone size: once
V gene: TRBV7-9
J gene: TRBJ2-1
D gene: .
CDR3 DNA: TGTGCCAGCAGCTTGCTGGGAGGCGATGAGCAGTTCTTC
CDR3 protein: CASSLLGGDEQFF

clone size: .
V gene: TRBV29-1
J gene: TRBJ2-3
D gene: TRBD1
CDR3 DNA: TGCAGCCTTTGGACAGGGGGTACAGATACGCAGTATTTT
CDR3 protein: CSLWTGGTDTQYF

clone size: few
V gene: TRBV2
J gene: TRBJ1-5
D gene: .
CDR3 DNA: TGTGCCAGCAGTGTTCAGCAGATTAGCAATCAGCCCCAGCATTTT
CDR3 protein: CASSVQQISNQPQHF

clone size: .
V gene: TRBV6-6
J gene: TRBJ2-3
D gene: .
CDR3 DNA: TGTGCCAGCAGTTACTGGGGGGCCGTCACAGATACGCAGTATTTT
CDR3 protein: CASSYWGAVTDTQYF

clone size: .
V gene: TRBV5-4
J gene: TRBJ2-1
D gene: .
CDR3 DNA: TGTGCCAGCAGCTTGCTAAATGAGCAGTTCTTC
CDR3 protein: CASSLLNEQFF

clone size: many
V gene: TRBV6-1
J gene: TRBJ2-1
D gene: TRBD2
CDR3 DNA: TGTGCCACCCTCAGGGCGGGGGAAGGGGATGAGCAGTTCTTC
CDR3 protein: CATLRAGEGDEQFF

clone size: .
V gene: TRBV28
J gene: TRBJ2-1
D gene: TRBD2
CDR3 DNA: TGTGCCAGCAGGCGACTAGCGGATTACAATGAGCAGTTCTTC
CDR3 protein: CASRRLADYNEQFF

clone size: few
V gene: TRBV27
J gene: TRBJ2-7
D gene: .
CDR3 DNA: TGTGCCAGCAGAGTTACGGGGTCTATCGACTCCTACGAGCAGTACTTC
CDR3 protein: CASRVTGSIDSYEQYF

clone size: .
V gene: TRBV2
J gene: TRBJ2-5
D gene: .
CDR3 DNA: TGTGCCAGCAGTGAAGCGGTGGCGGGGCAAGAGACCCAGTACTTC
CDR3 protein: CASSEAVAGQETQYF

clone size: .
V gene: TRBV7-2
J gene: TRBJ1-1
D gene: .
CDR3 DNA: TGTGCCAGCAGCTTAGCGATTATTACGGGCGAACTGAACACTGAAGCTTTCTTT
CDR3 protein: CASSLAIITGELNTEAFF

clone size: .
V gene: TRBV5-5
J gene: TRBJ1-2
D gene: .
CDR3 DNA: TGTGCCAGCAGCTCACTTAGGACGGAAAATGTTTATGGCTACACCTTC
CDR3 protein: CASSSLRTENVYGYTF

clone size: .
V gene: TRBV21-1
J gene: TRBJ1-2
D gene: .
CDR3 DNA: TGTGCCAGCAGCCTGATGGACAGGGGTGCACCTGGCTACACCTTC
CDR3 protein: CASSLMDRGAPGYTF

clone size: .
V gene: TRBV25-1
J gene: TRBJ2-3
D gene: .
CDR3 DNA: TGTGCCAGCAGTGAATCGGGAGACGGGGCAGATACGCAGTATTTT
CDR3 protein: CASSESGDGADTQYF

clone size: once
V gene: TRBV6-6
J gene: TRBJ1-2
D gene: .
CDR3 DNA: TGTGCCACCCTGGGCCAGAACTATGGCTACACCTTC
CDR3 protein: CATLGQNYGYTF

clone size: .
V gene: TRBV28
J gene: TRBJ2-7
D gene: TRBD2
CDR3 DNA: TGTGCCAGCACCAGACTAGCGGGAGGGGAGACCTACGAGCAGTACTTC
CDR3 protein: CASTRLAGGETYEQYF

clone size: many
V gene: TRBV4-1
J gene: TRBJ1-2
D gene: .
CDR3 DNA: TGCGCCAGCAGCCAAAGACCGTTACAGGACCTGAGGGATGGCTACACCTTC
CDR3 protein: CASSQRPLQDLRDGYTF

clone size: .
V gene: TRBV6-1
J gene: TRBJ2-7
D gene: TRBD2
CDR3 DNA: TGTGCCAGCAGTGAAATCGGGGGACTAGCGGGAGTTTACGAGCAGTACTTC
CDR3 protein: CASSEIGGLAGVYEQYF

clone size: .
V gene: TRBV21-1
J gene: TRBJ1-5
D gene: .
CDR3 DNA: TGTGCCAGCAGCAAACGGGAGCAGGCCGTTAATCAGCCCCAGCATTTT
CDR3 protein: CASSKREQAVNQPQHF

clone size: .
V gene: TRBV30
J gene: TRBJ1-2
D gene: .
CDR3 DNA: TGTGCCTGGAGCCCAGGGGTGATGGGCTATGGCTACACCTTC
CDR3 protein: CAWSPGVMGYGYTF

clone size: few
V gene: TRBV2
J gene: TRBJ1-2
D gene: .
CDR3 DNA: TGTGCCAGCAGTGGGAGGGACACAATGCCTCCCGACTATGGCTACACCTTC
CDR3 protein: CASSGRDTMPPDYGYTF

clone size: few
V gene: TRBV14
J gene: TRBJ1-1
D gene: TRBD1
CDR3 DNA: TGTGCCAGCAGCCCGAGGGACAGGCTATTGAACACTGAAGCTTTCTTT
CDR3 protein: CASSPRDRLLNTEAFF

clone size: .
V gene: TRBV27
J gene: TRBJ2-1
D gene: TRBD2
CDR3 DNA: TGTGCCAGCGCTAGCGGGAACTGGTTAGAGCAGTTCTTC
CDR3 protein: CASASGNWLEQFF

clone size: .
V gene: TRBV4-1
J gene: TRBJ1-1
D gene: TRBD1
CDR3 DNA: TGCGCCAGCAGCCAGAGACAGGGAGTGAACACTGAAGCTTTCTTT
CDR3 protein: CASSQRQGVNTEAFF

clone size: .
V gene: TRBV2
J gene: TRBJ2-7
D gene: TRBD2
CDR3 DNA: TGTGCCAGCAGTGAGCTAGCGGCCTACGAGCAGTACTTC
CDR3 protein: CASSELAAYEQYF

clone size: .
V gene: TRBV12-2
J gene: TRBJ1-2
D gene: .
CDR3 DNA: TGTGCAAGTCGCACAAGGTTAACGGAGGATTTCTATGGCTACACCTTC
CDR3 protein: CASRTRLTEDFYGYTF

clone size: .
V gene: TRBV30
J gene: TRBJ1-1
D gene: TRBD1
CDR3 DNA: TGTGCCTGGAATCTAGGACAGGTAAACACTGAAGCTTTCTTT
CDR3 protein: CAWNLGQVNTEAFF

clone size: .
V gene: TRBV9
J gene: TRBJ2-7
D gene: .
CDR3 DNA: TGTGCCAGCAGCGTAGAAACAGGGACCGAGCAGTACTTC
CDR3 protein: CASSVETGTEQYF

clone size: many
V gene: TRBV11-2
J gene: TRBJ2-7
D gene: .
CDR3 DNA: TGTGCCAGCAGCCGTCGACTGAGTGCGGAGCAGTACTTC
CDR3 protein: CASSRRLSAEQYF

clone size: .
V gene: TRBV28
J gene: TRBJ1-1
D gene: .
CDR3 DNA: TGTGCCAGCAGTTTCGGGGGGACTGTACGCACTGAAGCTTTCTTT
CDR3 protein: CASSFGGTVRTEAFF

clone size: .
V gene: TRBV6-6
J gene: TRBJ2-1
D gene: .
CDR3 DNA: TGTGCCAGCAGTTACGTGTTTTCCTACAATGAGCAGTTCTTC
CDR3 protein: CASSYVFSYNEQFF

clone size: .
V gene: TRBV7-8
J gene: TRBJ2-3
D gene: .
CDR3 DNA: TGTGCCAGCAGCTTAGGGGGGGCGCTGGGCACAGATACGCAGTATTTT
CDR3 protein: CASSLGGALGTDTQYF

clone size: .
V gene: TRBV5-1
J gene: TRBJ1-2
D gene: TRBD1
CDR3 DNA: TGCGCCAGCAGCTTGGGGACAGGTTTTGGCTACACCTTC
CDR3 protein: CASSLGTGFGYTF

clone size: .
V gene: TRBV28
J gene: TRBJ2-7
D gene: .
CDR3 DNA: TGTGCCAGCTCGAACCCACTCGGCCGGGAGCAGTACTTC
CDR3 protein: CASSNPLGREQYF

clone size: .
V gene: TRBV5-1
J gene: TRBJ2-5
D gene: .
CDR3 DNA: TGCGCCAGCAGCTCAGCGGGTGTACAAGAGACCCAGTACTTC
CDR3 protein: CASSSAGVQETQYF